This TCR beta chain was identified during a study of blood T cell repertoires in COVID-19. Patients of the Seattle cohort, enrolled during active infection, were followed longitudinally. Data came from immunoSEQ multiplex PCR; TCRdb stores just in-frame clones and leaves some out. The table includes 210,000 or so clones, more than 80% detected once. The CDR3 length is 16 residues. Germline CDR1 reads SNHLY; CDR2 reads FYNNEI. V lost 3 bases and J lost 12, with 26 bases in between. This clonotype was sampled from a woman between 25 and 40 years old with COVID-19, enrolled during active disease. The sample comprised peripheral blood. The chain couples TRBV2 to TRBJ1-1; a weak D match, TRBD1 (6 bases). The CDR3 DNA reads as TGTGCCAGCAGTGAGGGGGCAGGGTCTCCCGGCATAGGTACTTTCTTT. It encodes CASSEGAGSPGIGTFF.